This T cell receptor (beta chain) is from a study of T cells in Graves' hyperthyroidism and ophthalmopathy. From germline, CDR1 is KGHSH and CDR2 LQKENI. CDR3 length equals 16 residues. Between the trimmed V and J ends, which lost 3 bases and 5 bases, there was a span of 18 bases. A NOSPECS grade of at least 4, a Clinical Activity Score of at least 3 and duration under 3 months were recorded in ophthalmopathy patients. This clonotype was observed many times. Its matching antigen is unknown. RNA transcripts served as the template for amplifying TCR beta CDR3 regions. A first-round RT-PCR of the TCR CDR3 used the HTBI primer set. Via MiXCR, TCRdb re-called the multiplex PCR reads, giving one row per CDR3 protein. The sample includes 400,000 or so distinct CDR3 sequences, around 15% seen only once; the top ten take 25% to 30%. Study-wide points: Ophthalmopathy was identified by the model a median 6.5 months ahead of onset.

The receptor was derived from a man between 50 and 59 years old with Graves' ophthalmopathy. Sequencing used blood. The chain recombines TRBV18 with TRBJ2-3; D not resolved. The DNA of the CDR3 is TGTGCCAGCTCACCGGGTTTTGGGGATCTGAGAGATACGCAGTATTTT. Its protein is CASSPGFGDLRDTQYF. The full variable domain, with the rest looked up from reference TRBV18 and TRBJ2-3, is NAGVMQNPRHLVRRRGQEARLRCSPMKGHSHVYWYRQLPEEGLKFMVYLQKENIIDESGMPKERFSAEFPKEGPSILRIQQVVRGDSAAYFCASSPGFGDLRDTQYFGPGTRLTVL.